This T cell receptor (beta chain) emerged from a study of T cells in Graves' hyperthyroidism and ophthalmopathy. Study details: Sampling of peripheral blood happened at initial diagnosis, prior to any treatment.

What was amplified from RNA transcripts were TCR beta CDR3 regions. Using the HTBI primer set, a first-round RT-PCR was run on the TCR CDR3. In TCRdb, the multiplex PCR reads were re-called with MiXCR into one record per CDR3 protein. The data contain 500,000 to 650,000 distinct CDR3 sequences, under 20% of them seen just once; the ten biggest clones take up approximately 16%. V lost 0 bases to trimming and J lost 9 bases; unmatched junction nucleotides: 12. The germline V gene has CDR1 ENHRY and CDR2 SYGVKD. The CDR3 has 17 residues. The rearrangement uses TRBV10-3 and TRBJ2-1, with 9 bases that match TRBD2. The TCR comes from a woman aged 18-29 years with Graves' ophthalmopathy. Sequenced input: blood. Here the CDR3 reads CAISESRHPAGGGEQFF. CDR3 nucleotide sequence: TGTGCCATCAGTGAGTCGCGGCACCCAGCGGGAGGTGGTGAGCAGTTCTTC.